Reported below is one T cell receptor beta chain. V was pared by 1 base and J by 2 bases, with 14 bases between. The V gene's germline CDR1 is MNHEY and CDR2 SMNVEV (reference sequence). There are 16 residues in the CDR3. This table comes from immunoSEQ multiplex PCR, and its TCRdb copy is limited to in-frame clones, with some not included. Among some 390,000 clones listed, around nine tenths were seen once. The sample belongs to a study of blood T cell repertoires in COVID-19. Study as a whole: COVID-19 samples from acute and convalescent phases originated in the United States, Italy and Spain.

The chain couples TRBV27 to TRBJ1-2; TRBD1 might be the D (5 bases). Sample: peripheral blood. The TCR originated in a human donor in a cohort sampled during active COVID-19. CDR3 sequence: CASSLYAAGLNYGYTF. The DNA for the CDR3 is TGTGCCAGCAGTTTATATGCGGCAGGGTTAAACTATGGCTACACCTTC.